This T cell receptor beta chain came from a study of graft-versus-host responses after intestinal transplantation. As for the study in general: Multivisceral, liver-intestinal, or isolated intestinal transplants were received by the recipients. Recipients uniformly received anti-thymocyte globulin induction, followed by tacrolimus and steroids for approximately 3 years.

Points on this clone: Its antigen is currently unknown.

The repertoire was sequenced with immunoSEQ multiplex PCR; TCRdb's copy has only in-frame clones and lacks some. The sample yields some 90,000 clones, 75% to 95% seen once. Germline assignment: CDR1 SGHDT and CDR2 YYEEEE. V shed 4 bases and J 7 bases; nucleotides not matched to a gene: 14. There are 17 residues in the CDR3. Sequenced here: unstimulated CD8+ T cells sorted from spleen or lymph node cells, sampled before intestinal transplant. The chain recombines TRBV5-6 with TRBJ1-6; the match to TRBD1 covers 7 bases. The receptor was isolated from a human donor who received an intestinal transplant. Here the CDR3 reads CASSRRQGMIGNSPLHF. The CDR3 nucleotides read TGTGCCAGCAGCAGAAGACAGGGAATGATCGGGAATTCACCCCTCCACTTT.